The 10 T cell receptor beta chains listed next were all sequenced from one sample in a study of blood T cell repertoires in COVID-19. The protocol was immunoSEQ multiplex PCR, while the TCRdb copy is restricted to in-frame clones and leaves out a portion. The sample records about half a million clones, 89% being singletons. Material for sequencing was peripheral blood. These receptors all stem from a man aged 18 to 29 with COVID-19, enrolled during active disease.

V is TRBV7-9 and J is TRBJ2-5; TRBD2 matches at 10 bases. Germline CDR1 reads SEHNR; CDR2 reads FQNEAQ (reference sequence). The CDR3 has 16 residues. The J segment lost 0 bases and the V segment lost 5 bases, leaving 6 bases of the junction unmatched. The CDR3 coding sequence is TGTGCCAGCAGCCGATGGCTAGCGGGAGACCAAGAGACCCAGTACTTC. The encoded protein is CASSRWLAGDQETQYF.

The chain combines TRBV6-6 with TRBJ2-7, with 9 positions matching TRBD2. Germline V gene lookup returns CDR1 MNHNY and CDR2 SVGAGI (reference sequence). The CDR3 loop spans 15 amino acids. J lost 7 bases, V lost 6 bases, and 13 bases had no gene match. CDR3 residues: CASRYADSGSLEQYF. DNA of the CDR3: TGTGCCAGCAGGTACGCGGATAGCGGGAGTCTAGAGCAGTACTTC.

The chain employs TRBV6-5 and TRBJ1-2; TRBD1 is a possible D gene (5 bases). This CDR3 is 15 amino acids long. Germline V CDR1 and CDR2: MNHEY, SVGAGI. The ends were cut back, 0 bases at V and 4 bases at J, with 12 bases in the middle. CDR3 bases: TGTGCCAGCAGTTACTCTAGAGGGGAGGGCTATGGCTACACCTTC. Its translation is CASSYSRGEGYGYTF.

This chain connects TRBV18 to TRBJ2-2; D gene ambiguous. The germline CDR1 and CDR2 sequences are KGHSH and LQKENI. The CDR3 contains 14 residues. V was shortened by 1 base and J by 6 bases, with 9 bases between the two germline ends. The CDR3 region is CASSPQAQAGELFF. Written as DNA, the CDR3 is TGTGCCAGCTCACCACAGGCGCAGGCCGGGGAGCTGTTTTTT.

A single count supports this clone. This chain links TRBV4-2 with TRBJ2-3; tentatively, D is TRBD2 (5 bases). V lost 3 bases and J 0 bases, leaving 13 bases between the germline ends. CDR3 size: 16 residues. Per germline, CDR1 LGHNA and CDR2 YNFKEQ. As DNA, the CDR3 is TGTGCCAGCAGCCACGGCCCCCTAGCTAGCACAGATACGCAGTATTTT. Its protein is CASSHGPLASTDTQYF.

This clone was detected only once. V and J are TRBV30 and TRBJ2-1, with D possibly TRBD1 on 6 matching bases. Trimming shortened V by 2 bases and J by 8 bases, and 10 bases separated the two germline ends. The CDR3 spans 12 residues. From germline, CDR1 is GTSNPN and CDR2 SVGIG (reference sequence). The CDR3 reads CAWSIGGHEQFF. Here the CDR3 DNA reads TGTGCCTGGAGTATAGGGGGTCATGAGCAGTTCTTC.

J is TRBJ2-3 and V is TRBV30, with D perhaps matching TRBD1 (5 bases). Per the germline V gene, CDR1 is GTSNPN and CDR2 is SVGIG (reference sequence). Trimming took 2 bases from V and 4 from J, leaving 7 bases between them. The CDR3 is 12 residues long. DNA of the CDR3: TGTGCCTGGAGTCCCAGGGCAGATACGCAGTATTTT. It encodes CAWSPRADTQYF.

V usage is TRBV7-9 and J usage is TRBJ1-1; TRBD1 agrees at 8 bases. The CDR3 spans 15 residues. Trimming cost V 3 bases and J 1 base; bases outside gene matches: 4. Germline loops: CDR1 SEHNR, CDR2 FQNEAQ (reference sequence). The CDR3 loop is CASSFRQGTNTEAFF. Here the CDR3 DNA reads TGTGCCAGCAGCTTTCGACAGGGGACGAACACTGAAGCTTTCTTT.

The sample holds one count of this clone. V usage is TRBV11-2 and J usage is TRBJ1-6, with D possibly matching TRBD1 (5 bases). CDR1 and CDR2 (germline): SGHAT, FQNNGV. The CDR3 loop spans 13 amino acids. V lost 5 bases, J lost 7 bases, and 9 bases lay in between. The CDR3 sequence is CASSRGTNSPLHF. CDR3 DNA sequence: TGTGCCAGCAGCCGCGGGACGAATTCACCCCTCCACTTT.

The rearrangement joins TRBV7-8 to TRBJ1-1; D gene uncertain. V lost 1 base and J 8 bases, leaving 11 bases between the germline ends. The CDR3 totals 13 residues. Per the germline V gene, CDR1 is SGHVS and CDR2 is FQNEAQ. The CDR3 is CASSLGVDREAFF. The CDR3 DNA sequence: TGTGCCAGCAGCTTAGGAGTAGATAGAGAAGCTTTCTTT.